This T cell receptor (beta chain) was recovered during a study of blood T cell repertoires in COVID-19. Study as a whole: The United States, Italy and Spain provided the acute and convalescent COVID-19 samples. T cells, B-cell-depleted T cells, or PBMCs supplied cDNA or gDNA.

The V and J ends lost 5 bases and 4 bases respectively, with 9 bases between them. CDR3 length: 12 amino acids. The germline gives CDR1 MNHEY, CDR2 SMNVEV (reference sequence). Profiling relied on immunoSEQ multiplex PCR, and the TCRdb table lists in-frame clones only, not all of them. Here the sample spans about 35,000 clones, about 74% being singletons. The V gene is TRBV27, the J gene TRBJ2-7; possibly TRBD2 for D (5 bases). The specimen sequenced was peripheral blood. The receptor's source is a human donor in a cohort sampled during active COVID-19. The CDR3 nucleotides read TGTGCCAGCAGTCGGACTGGATACGAGCAGTACTTC. As protein: CASSRTGYEQYF.